The 2 T cell receptor beta chains in this list originate from one sample, sequenced in a study of T cell responses to AZD1222 COVID-19 vaccine. Produced via immunoSEQ multiplex PCR; TCRdb's table is partial and in-frame only. The repertoire holds under 130,000 clones, about 91% seen once, with 40% to 55% in the top ten. Sample: peripheral blood, taken 28 days after the second AZD1222 dose. The receptors were sampled from an adult who received the AZD1222 COVID-19 vaccine.

The V gene is TRBV2, the J gene TRBJ2-7; no definite D call. CDR1 and CDR2 (germline): SNHLY, FYNNEI. Trimming left V 7 bases short and J 0 bases short, with 7 bases between. The CDR3 is 12 amino acids. The CDR3 sequence: CASKTVSYEQYF. CDR3 nucleotides: TGTGCCAGCAAAACAGTCTCCTACGAGCAGTACTTC.

The chain is built from TRBV19 and TRBJ1-5, with D perhaps TRBD1 (6 bases). The V end lost 5 bases, the J end lost 6 bases, and 17 bases lay between the germline ends. The germline V gene has CDR1 LNHDA and CDR2 SQIVND (reference sequence). The length of the CDR3 is 15 residues. The CDR3 bases are TGTGCCAGTAGTGCCGGACAGAAGGGGGTTCAGCCCCAGCATTTT. Translated, it gives CASSAGQKGVQPQHF.